This T cell receptor beta chain was found in a study of cytomegalovirus exposure and HLA in healthy donors. Study results and limitations: A classifier reportedly called cytomegalovirus status with high sensitivity and specificity.

This clone was seen just once. Its antigen remains unidentified. The donors comprised healthy bone marrow donors. The PCR was carried out with 60 Vbeta primers and 13 Jbeta primers. In the original workflow: The authors later counted roughly 87 million unique TCR beta chains, roughly 11 million of them shared. Sequencing was performed with immunoSEQ multiplex PCR; in TCRdb, only in-frame clones are kept and a portion is missing. Clonal size and the V and J genes are those of that table, whereas D and trimming came from the DNA. The sample holds tens of thousands of clones; 60% to 80% are singletons and the top ten take roughly 2%. The CDR3 loop spans 15 amino acids. Trimming cost V 3 bases and J 3 bases, with 15 bases left between them. Germline V CDR1 and CDR2: SGHRS, YFSETQ.

Sequenced input: PBMCs. The chain links TRBV5-1 to TRBJ1-1, with a possible D match to TRBD1 (6 bases). This receptor was identified in a man in his forties in good health and CMV-seronegative. The CDR3 nucleotides read TGCGCCAGCAGCTACTTAACAGGGCGGGACACTGAAGCTTTCTTT. This encodes CASSYLTGRDTEAFF.